This TCR beta chain was captured by sequencing in a study of beta chain features in type 1 diabetes. Study-level points and caveats: Shorter templates might be favored by PCR, and equally so in patients and in controls.

Trimming pared 9 bases from V and 0 bases from J, leaving 14 bases between. The CDR3 loop spans 15 amino acids. From germline, CDR1 is MNHEY and CDR2 SVGAGI. Reverse transcription of all isolated RNA meant that expressed TCRB transcripts were sequenced. Clones were sequenced by immunoSEQ multiplex PCR, and TCRdb holds only the in-frame ones, with some missing. The sample has 160,000 or so clones, about 9.1% seen once; the top ten hold about 2.1%. This clone was detected a few times. Its antigen is not known. Purity of each sorted population was above 95%. The V call is TRBV6-5, the J call TRBJ1-4; D unclear. Material: central memory CD4+ T cells from blood. The receptor's source is a woman younger than 35 in good health. CDR3 loop: CASNKDSATNEKLFF. DNA of the CDR3: TGTGCCAGTAACAAGGACTCAGCAACTAATGAAAAACTGTTTTTT.